One and the same sample provided the 2 T cell receptor beta chains below, sequenced in a study of blood T cell repertoires in COVID-19. Repertoires were generated with immunoSEQ multiplex PCR, while TCRdb's copy carries only in-frame clones and drops some. This sample has approximately 65,000 clones; about nine tenths occur once, and the top ten carry approximately 5%. Sequenced: peripheral blood. The receptors shown here come from a human donor in a cohort sampled during active COVID-19.

V gene TRBV7-3 combines with J gene TRBJ2-5, with D perhaps matching TRBD1 (5 bases). CDR1 and CDR2 from the germline V gene are SGHTA and FQGTGA. The CDR3 loop spans 14 amino acids. V was cut by 2 bases and J by 3 bases, with 10 bases left in between. This chain's CDR3 is CASSLSGAKETQYF. The CDR3 nucleotides are TGTGCCAGCAGCTTATCTGGGGCTAAAGAGACCCAGTACTTC.

The CDR3: CASSSRQGITGELFF. In nucleotides, the CDR3 is TGTGCCAGCAGCTCGAGACAGGGTATCACCGGGGAGCTGTTTTTT. The rearrangement links TRBV7-2 to TRBJ2-2; 7 bases line up with TRBD1. V was clipped by 4 bases and J by 4 bases; unmatched bases: 6. CDR3 length: 15 residues. Germline V gene sequence: CDR1 SGHTA, CDR2 FQGNSA.